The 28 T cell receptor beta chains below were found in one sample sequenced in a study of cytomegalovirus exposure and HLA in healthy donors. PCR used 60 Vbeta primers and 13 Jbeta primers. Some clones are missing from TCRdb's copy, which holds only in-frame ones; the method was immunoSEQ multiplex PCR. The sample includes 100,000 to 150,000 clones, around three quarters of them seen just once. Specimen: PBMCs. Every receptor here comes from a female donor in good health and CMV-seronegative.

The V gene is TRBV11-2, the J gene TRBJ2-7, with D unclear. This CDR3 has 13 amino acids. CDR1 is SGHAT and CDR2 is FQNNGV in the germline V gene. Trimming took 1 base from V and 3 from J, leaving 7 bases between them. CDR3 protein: CASSLGVVYEQYF. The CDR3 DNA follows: TGTGCCAGCAGCTTAGGAGTCGTCTACGAGCAGTACTTC.

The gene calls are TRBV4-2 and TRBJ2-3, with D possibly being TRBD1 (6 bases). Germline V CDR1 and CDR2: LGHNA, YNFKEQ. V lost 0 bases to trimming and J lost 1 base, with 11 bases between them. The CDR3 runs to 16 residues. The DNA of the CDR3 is TGTGCCAGCAGCCAAGATCTACAGGGCGGCACAGATACGCAGTATTTT. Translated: CASSQDLQGGTDTQYF.

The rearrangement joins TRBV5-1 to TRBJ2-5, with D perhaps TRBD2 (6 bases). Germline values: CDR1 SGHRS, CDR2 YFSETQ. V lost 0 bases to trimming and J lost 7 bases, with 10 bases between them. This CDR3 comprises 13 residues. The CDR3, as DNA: TGCGCCAGCAGCTTGGAGGCGGGGTGGACCCAGTACTTC. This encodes CASSLEAGWTQYF.

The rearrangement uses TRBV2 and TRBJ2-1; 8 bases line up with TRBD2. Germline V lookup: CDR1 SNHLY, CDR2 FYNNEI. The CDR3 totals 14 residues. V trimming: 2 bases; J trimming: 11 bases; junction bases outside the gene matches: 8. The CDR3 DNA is TGTGCCAGCAGTGAACAGGGTAGCGGGGCAAAGCAGTTCTTC. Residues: CASSEQGSGAKQFF.

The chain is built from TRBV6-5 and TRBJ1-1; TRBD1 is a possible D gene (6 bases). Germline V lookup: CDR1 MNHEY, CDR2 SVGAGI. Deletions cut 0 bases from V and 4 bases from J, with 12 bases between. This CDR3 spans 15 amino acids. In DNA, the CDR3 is TGTGCCAGCAGTTACTCAGCGCTCAGGGGCACTGAAGCTTTCTTT. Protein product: CASSYSALRGTEAFF.

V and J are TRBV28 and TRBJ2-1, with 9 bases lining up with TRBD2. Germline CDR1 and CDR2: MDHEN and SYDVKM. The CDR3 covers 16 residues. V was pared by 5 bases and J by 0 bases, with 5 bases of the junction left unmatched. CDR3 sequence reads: CASSPSGRSSYNEQFF. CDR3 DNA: TGTGCCAGCAGTCCCAGCGGGAGGAGCTCCTACAATGAGCAGTTCTTC.

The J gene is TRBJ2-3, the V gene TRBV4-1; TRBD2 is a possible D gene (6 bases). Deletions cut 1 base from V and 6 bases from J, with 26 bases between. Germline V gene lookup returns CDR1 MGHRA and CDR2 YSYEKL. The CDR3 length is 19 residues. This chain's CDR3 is CASSQGDFSVWLGGDTQYF. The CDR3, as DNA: TGCGCCAGCAGCCAAGGGGATTTTTCGGTTTGGCTAGGAGGGGATACGCAGTATTTT.

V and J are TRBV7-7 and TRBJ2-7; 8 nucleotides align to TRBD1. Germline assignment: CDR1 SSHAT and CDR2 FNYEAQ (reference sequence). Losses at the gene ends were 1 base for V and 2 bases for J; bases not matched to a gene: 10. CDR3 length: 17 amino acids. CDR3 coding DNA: TGTGCCAGCAGCTTAGGGCCGGACAGGGCCTATCCCTACGAGCAGTACTTC. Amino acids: CASSLGPDRAYPYEQYF.

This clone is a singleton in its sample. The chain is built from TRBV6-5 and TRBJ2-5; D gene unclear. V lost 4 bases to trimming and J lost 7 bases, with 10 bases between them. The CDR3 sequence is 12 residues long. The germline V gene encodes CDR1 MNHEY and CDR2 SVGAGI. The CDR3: CASSSPVGTQYF. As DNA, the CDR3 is TGTGCCAGCAGTTCCCCCGTCGGGACCCAGTACTTC.

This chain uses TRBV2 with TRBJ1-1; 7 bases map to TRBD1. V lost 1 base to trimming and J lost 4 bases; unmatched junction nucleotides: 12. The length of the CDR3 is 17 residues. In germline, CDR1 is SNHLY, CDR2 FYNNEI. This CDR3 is CASSEGPILTGLTEAFF. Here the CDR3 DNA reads TGTGCCAGCAGTGAAGGCCCTATCCTGACAGGGCTCACTGAAGCTTTCTTT.

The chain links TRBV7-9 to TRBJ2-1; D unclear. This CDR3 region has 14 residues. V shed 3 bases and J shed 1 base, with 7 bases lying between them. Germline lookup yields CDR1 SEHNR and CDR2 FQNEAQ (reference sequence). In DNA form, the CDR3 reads TGTGCCAGCAGCTTCAGGTCATCCTACAATGAGCAGTTCTTC. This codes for CASSFRSSYNEQFF.

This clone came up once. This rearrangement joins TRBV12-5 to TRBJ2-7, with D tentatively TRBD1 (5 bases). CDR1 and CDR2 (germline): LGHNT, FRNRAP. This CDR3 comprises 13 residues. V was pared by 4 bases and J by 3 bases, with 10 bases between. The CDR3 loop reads CASGSGFLYEQYF. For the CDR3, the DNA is TGTGCTAGTGGTTCAGGGTTCCTCTACGAGCAGTACTTC.

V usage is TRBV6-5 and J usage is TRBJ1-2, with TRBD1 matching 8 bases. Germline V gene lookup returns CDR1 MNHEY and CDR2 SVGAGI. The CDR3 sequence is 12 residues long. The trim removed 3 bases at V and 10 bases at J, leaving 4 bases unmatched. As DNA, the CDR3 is TGTGCCAGCAGTTATTCAGGGGGCGCCTACACCTTC. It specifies CASSYSGGAYTF.

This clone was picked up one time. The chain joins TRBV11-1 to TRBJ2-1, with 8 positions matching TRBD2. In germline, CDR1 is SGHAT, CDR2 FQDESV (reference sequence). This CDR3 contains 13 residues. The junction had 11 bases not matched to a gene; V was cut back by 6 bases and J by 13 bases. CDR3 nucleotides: TGTGCCAGCAGAAGTAAAGCGGGAGCTGGCCAGTTCTTC. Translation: CASRSKAGAGQFF.

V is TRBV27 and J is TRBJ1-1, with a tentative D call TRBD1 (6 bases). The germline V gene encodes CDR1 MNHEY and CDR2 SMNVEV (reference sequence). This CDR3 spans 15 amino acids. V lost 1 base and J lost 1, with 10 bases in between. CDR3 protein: CASSLFGGGNTEAFF. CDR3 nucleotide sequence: TGTGCCAGCAGTTTATTTGGGGGCGGGAACACTGAAGCTTTCTTT.

Here the CDR3 reads CASSIAGGGEQYF. The CDR3 region has the DNA TGTGCCAGTAGTATAGCGGGGGGTGGCGAGCAGTACTTC. The V call is TRBV19, the J call TRBJ2-7; TRBD2 matches at 7 bases. V trimming: 1 base; J trimming: 6 bases; junction bases outside the gene matches: 3. The CDR3 loop spans 13 amino acids. Germline loops: CDR1 LNHDA, CDR2 SQIVND (reference sequence).

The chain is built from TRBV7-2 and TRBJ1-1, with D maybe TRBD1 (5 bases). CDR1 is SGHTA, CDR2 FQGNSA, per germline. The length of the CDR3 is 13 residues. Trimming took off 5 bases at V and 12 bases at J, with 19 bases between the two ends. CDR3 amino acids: CASSAQGGGSSFF. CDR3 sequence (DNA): TGTGCCAGCAGCGCCCAGGGCGGGGGTTCGTCTTTCTTT.

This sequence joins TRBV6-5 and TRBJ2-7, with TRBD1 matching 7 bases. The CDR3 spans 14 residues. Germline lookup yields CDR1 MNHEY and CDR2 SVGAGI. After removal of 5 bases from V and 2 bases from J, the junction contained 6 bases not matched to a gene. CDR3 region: CASSPGTAPYEQYF. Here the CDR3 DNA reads TGTGCCAGCAGTCCCGGGACAGCTCCCTACGAGCAGTACTTC.

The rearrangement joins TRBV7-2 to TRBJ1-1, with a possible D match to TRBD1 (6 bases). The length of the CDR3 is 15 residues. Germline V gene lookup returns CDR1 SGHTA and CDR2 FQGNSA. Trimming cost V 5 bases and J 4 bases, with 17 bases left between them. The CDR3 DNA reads TGTGCCAGCAGCCCCCAAGGGGGGGCGACCACTGAAGCTTTCTTT. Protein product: CASSPQGGATTEAFF.

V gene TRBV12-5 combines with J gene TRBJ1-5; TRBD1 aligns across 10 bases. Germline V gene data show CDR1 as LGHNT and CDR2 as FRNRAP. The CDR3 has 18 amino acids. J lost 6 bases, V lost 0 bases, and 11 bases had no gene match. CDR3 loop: CASGLVDNGGQGTQPQHF. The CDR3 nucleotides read TGTGCTAGTGGTTTGGTAGATAACGGGGGACAGGGGACTCAGCCCCAGCATTTT.

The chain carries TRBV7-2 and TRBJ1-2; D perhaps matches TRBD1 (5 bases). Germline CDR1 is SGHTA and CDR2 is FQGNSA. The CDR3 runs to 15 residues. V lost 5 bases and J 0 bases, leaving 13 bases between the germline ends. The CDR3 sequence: CASSEWGGTNYGYTF. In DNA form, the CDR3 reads TGTGCCAGCAGCGAGTGGGGGGGGACTAACTATGGCTACACCTTC.

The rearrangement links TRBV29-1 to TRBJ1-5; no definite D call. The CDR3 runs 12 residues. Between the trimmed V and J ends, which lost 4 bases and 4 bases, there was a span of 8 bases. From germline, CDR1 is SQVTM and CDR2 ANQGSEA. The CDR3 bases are TGCAGCGTTGGCGGGCTTAATCAGCCCCAGCATTTT. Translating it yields CSVGGLNQPQHF.

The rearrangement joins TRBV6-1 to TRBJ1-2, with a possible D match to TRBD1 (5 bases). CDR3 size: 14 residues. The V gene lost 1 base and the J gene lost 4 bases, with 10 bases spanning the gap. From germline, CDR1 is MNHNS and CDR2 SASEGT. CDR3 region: CASSEGGGSYGYTF. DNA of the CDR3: TGTGCCAGCAGTGAAGGGGGCGGGAGCTATGGCTACACCTTC.

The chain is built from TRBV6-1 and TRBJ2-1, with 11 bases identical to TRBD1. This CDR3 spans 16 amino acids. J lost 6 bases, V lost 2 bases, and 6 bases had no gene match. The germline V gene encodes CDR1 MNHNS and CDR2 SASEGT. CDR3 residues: CASSEPGQGGGNEQFF. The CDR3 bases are TGTGCCAGCAGTGAACCGGGACAGGGGGGTGGCAATGAGCAGTTCTTC.

The CDR3 region has the DNA TGCGCCAGCAGCCCGAGTAGGAGAGACAATGAGCAGTTCTTC. Residues: CASSPSRRDNEQFF. The gene calls are TRBV5-1 and TRBJ2-1; no definite D call. The germline V gene has CDR1 SGHRS and CDR2 YFSETQ. V gave up 4 bases and J gave up 5 bases, with 13 bases separating them. The CDR3 length is 14 residues.

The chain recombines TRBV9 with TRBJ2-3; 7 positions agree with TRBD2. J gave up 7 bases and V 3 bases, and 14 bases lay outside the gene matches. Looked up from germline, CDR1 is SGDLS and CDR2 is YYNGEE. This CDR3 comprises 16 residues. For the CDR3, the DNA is TGTGCCAGCAGCGAAACGACTAGCATGGGGTTCAATACGCAGTATTTT. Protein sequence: CASSETTSMGFNTQYF. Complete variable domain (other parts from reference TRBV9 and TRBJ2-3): DSGVTQTPKHLITATGQRVTLRCSPRSGDLSVYWYQQSLDQGLQFLIQYYNGEERAKGNILERFSAQQFPDLHSELNLSSLELGDSALYFCASSETTSMGFNTQYFGPGTRLTVL.

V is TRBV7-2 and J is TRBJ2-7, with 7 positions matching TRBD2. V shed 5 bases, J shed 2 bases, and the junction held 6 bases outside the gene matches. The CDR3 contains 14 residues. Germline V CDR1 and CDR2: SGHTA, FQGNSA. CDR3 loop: CASSPREVPYEQYF. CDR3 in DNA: TGTGCCAGCAGCCCACGGGAGGTACCCTACGAGCAGTACTTC.

The CDR3 DNA sequence: TGTGCCAGTAGTAATGACGAAGGACTAGCGTTCAATGAGCAGTTCTTC. As protein: CASSNDEGLAFNEQFF. The chain joins TRBV19 to TRBJ2-1, with TRBD2 matching 9 bases. From germline, CDR1 is LNHDA and CDR2 SQIVND (reference sequence). This CDR3 is 16 amino acids long. Unmatched junction bases numbered 10, after V lost 4 bases and J lost 6 bases. The whole variable domain, remainder taken from reference TRBV19 and TRBJ2-1, is DGGITQSPKYLFRKEGQNVTLSCEQNLNHDAMYWYRQDPGQGLRLIYYSQIVNDFQKGDIAEGYSVSREKKESFPLTVTSAQKNPTAFYLCASSNDEGLAFNEQFFGPGTRLTVL.